This TCR beta chain emerged from a study of blood T cell repertoires in COVID-19. This clone was counted only a few times. The CDR3 length is 13 residues. Germline V gene data show CDR1 as SNHLY and CDR2 as FYNNEI. With V trimmed by 4 bases and J by 10 bases, 7 bases remained unmatched. Some clones are missing from TCRdb's copy, which holds only in-frame ones; the method was immunoSEQ multiplex PCR. The sample holds some 290,000 clones, about nine tenths seen once. This clonotype originated in a woman in her twenties or thirties who had recovered from COVID-19. Sequencing used PBMCs or T cells enriched from blood (not recorded which). The chain employs TRBV2 and TRBJ2-1; 7 positions agree with TRBD2. The CDR3 loop reads CASSVEREPEQFF. CDR3 DNA: TGTGCCAGCAGTGTCGAGCGGGAACCGGAGCAGTTCTTC. The full variable domain, with the rest looked up from reference TRBV2 and TRBJ2-1, is EPEVTQTPSHQVTQMGQEVILRCVPISNHLYFYWYRQILGQKVEFLVSFYNNEISEKSEIFDDQFSVERPDGSNFTLKIRSTKLEDSAMYFCASSVEREPEQFFGPGTRLTVL.